A selection of T cell receptor beta chains follows, all from one sample in a study of spatial heterogeneity in lung cancer. TCRdb re-derived calls from the 5' RACE reads in MiXCR, one entry per CDR3 protein. The sample lists about 27,000 distinct CDR3 sequences; roughly 5% were seen once. This specimen consisted of PBMCs, obtained at follow-up. These receptors were obtained from a female donor with early-stage non-small cell lung cancer. Each CDR3 is given with its conserved first and last residue. D genes are given only for firm matches. Expanded clones are given a class, and other clones once, few, many or no size at all.

d_call clone_size j_call v_call cdr3_aa cdr3_nt
- - TRBJ2-3 TRBV5-5 CASSREGGQDTQYF TGTGCCAGCAGCCGAGAAGGGGGGCAAGATACGCAGTATTTT
- many TRBJ1-2 TRBV15 CATSSGRSSALGYTF TGTGCCACCAGCAGTGGGAGATCCTCTGCTTTGGGCTACACCTTC
TRBD1 many TRBJ2-1 TRBV7-9 CASSSPVGQGSRNEQFF TGTGCCAGCAGCTCTCCCGTGGGACAGGGAAGCCGGAATGAGCAGTTCTTC
TRBD1 many TRBJ1-5 TRBV6-2/TRBV6-3 CASSYSRGTPKEQPQHF TGTGCCAGCAGTTACTCCAGGGGGACTCCTAAAGAACAGCCCCAGCATTTT
- many TRBJ1-5 TRBV4-2 CASSQDRQDNQPQHF TGTGCCAGCAGCCAAGATCGACAGGACAATCAGCCCCAGCATTTT
TRBD2 many TRBJ2-4 TRBV6-2/TRBV6-3 CASSGPGTSGFLAKNIQYF TGTGCCAGCAGTGGACCCGGGACTAGCGGGTTTCTAGCCAAAAACATTCAGTACTTC
- many TRBJ1-2 TRBV20-1 CSARDQRGTRGYTF TGCAGTGCTAGAGATCAAAGGGGGACGCGCGGCTACACCTTC
- many TRBJ2-7 TRBV5-6 CASSLGLGSSRRAYEQYF TGTGCCAGCAGCTTAGGTTTGGGGTCTTCGCGTAGGGCCTACGAGCAGTACTTC
- - TRBJ2-7 TRBV7-3 CASSLTAASYEQYF TGTGCCAGCAGCTTAACGGCGGCTTCCTACGAGCAGTACTTC
- many TRBJ1-2 TRBV19 CASSIGHSRGYTF TGTGCCAGTAGTATCGGTCATTCCCGCGGCTACACCTTC
- many TRBJ2-3 TRBV21-1 CASSKIPRGLRGLVGTDTQYF TGTGCCAGCAGCAAAATCCCACGGGGCTTACGGGGCCTAGTCGGCACAGATACGCAGTATTTT
TRBD2 many TRBJ2-7 TRBV6-6 CASSSTSGNSYEQYF TGTGCCAGCAGCTCTACTAGCGGGAACTCCTACGAGCAGTACTTC
- many TRBJ2-5 TRBV28 CASSLSGYQETQYF TGTGCCAGCAGTTTATCGGGTTACCAAGAGACCCAGTACTTC
- many TRBJ1-2 TRBV7-9 CASSLDTRSYGYTF TGTGCCAGCAGCTTAGATACCCGATCCTATGGCTACACCTTC
- many TRBJ2-1 TRBV11-1 CASSPSSYNEQFF TGTGCCAGCAGTCCAAGCTCCTACAATGAGCAGTTCTTC
TRBD1 many TRBJ2-7 TRBV28 CASSSPGTGNYEQYF TGTGCCAGCAGTTCCCCCGGGACAGGGAACTACGAGCAGTACTTC
- few TRBJ2-5 TRBV7-2 CASSLFSTPREAQYF TGTGCCAGCAGCCTGTTTAGTACTCCAAGAGAGGCCCAGTACTTC
- - TRBJ2-3 TRBV20-1 CSAIRRGSGTDTQYF TGCAGTGCTATCCGTAGGGGGTCAGGCACAGATACGCAGTATTTT
- many TRBJ1-1 TRBV4-1 CASSQTMNTEAFF TGCGCCAGCAGCCAAACTATGAACACTGAAGCTTTCTTT
TRBD1 many TRBJ1-3 TRBV4-2 CASSSDRAGNTIYF TGTGCCAGCAGCAGCGACAGGGCTGGAAACACCATATATTTT
TRBD1 many TRBJ2-7 TRBV7-2 CASSERTGGIYEQYF TGTGCCAGCAGCGAGCGGACAGGGGGGATATACGAGCAGTACTTC
- many TRBJ1-5 TRBV19 CASSYSNQPQHF TGTGCCAGTAGCTACAGCAATCAGCCCCAGCATTTT
TRBD1 many TRBJ1-2 TRBV29-1 CSVDRDGYTF TGCAGCGTGGACAGGGATGGCTACACCTTC
- many TRBJ2-5 TRBV7-2 CASSRISYQETQYF TGTGCCAGCAGCCGAATCTCCTACCAAGAGACCCAGTACTTC
- many TRBJ2-1 TRBV4-1 CASSQTVGVGYNEQFF TGCGCCAGCAGCCAAACGGTGGGAGTGGGGTACAATGAGCAGTTCTTC